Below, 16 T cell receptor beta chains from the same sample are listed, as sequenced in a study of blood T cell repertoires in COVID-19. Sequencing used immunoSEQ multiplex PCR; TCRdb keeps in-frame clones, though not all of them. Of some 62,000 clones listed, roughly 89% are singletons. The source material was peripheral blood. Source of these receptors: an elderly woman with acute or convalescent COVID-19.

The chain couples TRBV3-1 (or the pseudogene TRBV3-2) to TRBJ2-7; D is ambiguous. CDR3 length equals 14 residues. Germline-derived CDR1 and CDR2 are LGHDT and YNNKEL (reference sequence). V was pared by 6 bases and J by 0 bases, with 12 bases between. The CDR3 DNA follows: TGTGCCAGCAGTCCGCATCCCAGCTCCTACGAGCAGTACTTC. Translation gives CASSPHPSSYEQYF.

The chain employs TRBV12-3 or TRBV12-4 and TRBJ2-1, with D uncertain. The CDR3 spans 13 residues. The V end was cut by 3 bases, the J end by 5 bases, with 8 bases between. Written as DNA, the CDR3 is TGTGCCAGCAGTTTGCCTAACGACAATGAGCAGTTCTTC. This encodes CASSLPNDNEQFF.

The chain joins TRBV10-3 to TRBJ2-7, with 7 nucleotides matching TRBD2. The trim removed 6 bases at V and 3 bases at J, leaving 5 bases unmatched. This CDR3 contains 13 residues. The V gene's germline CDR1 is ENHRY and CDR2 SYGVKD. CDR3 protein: CAISGRENYEQYF. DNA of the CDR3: TGTGCCATCAGCGGGCGGGAGAACTACGAGCAGTACTTC.

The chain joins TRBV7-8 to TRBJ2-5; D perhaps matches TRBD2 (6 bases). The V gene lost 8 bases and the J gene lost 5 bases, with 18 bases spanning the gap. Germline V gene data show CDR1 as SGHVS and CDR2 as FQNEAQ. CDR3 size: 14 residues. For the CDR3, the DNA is TGTGCCAGCCTCCCCGGGAGAACTGTGGAGACCCAGTACTTC. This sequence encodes CASLPGRTVETQYF.

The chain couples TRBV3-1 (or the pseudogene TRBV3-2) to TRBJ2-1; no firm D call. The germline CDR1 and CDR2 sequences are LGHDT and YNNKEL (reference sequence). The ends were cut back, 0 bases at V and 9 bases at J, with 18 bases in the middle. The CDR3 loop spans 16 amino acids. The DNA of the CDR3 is TGTGCCAGCAGCCAAGATTATAAGGCCCGTCGGGTTGAGCAGTTCTTC. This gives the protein CASSQDYKARRVEQFF.

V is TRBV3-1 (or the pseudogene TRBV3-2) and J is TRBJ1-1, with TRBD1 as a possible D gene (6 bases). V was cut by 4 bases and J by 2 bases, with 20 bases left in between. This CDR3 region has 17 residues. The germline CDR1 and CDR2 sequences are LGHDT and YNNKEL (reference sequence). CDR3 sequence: CASSPRGTGTGNTEAFF. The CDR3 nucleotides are TGTGCCAGCAGCCCTAGAGGAACAGGGACGGGAAACACTGAAGCTTTCTTT.

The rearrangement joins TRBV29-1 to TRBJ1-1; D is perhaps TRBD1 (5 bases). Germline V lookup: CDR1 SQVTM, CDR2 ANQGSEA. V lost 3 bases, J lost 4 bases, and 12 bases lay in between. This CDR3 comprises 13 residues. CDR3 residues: CSVERQGGTEAFF. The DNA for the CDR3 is TGCAGCGTTGAGAGGCAGGGTGGCACTGAAGCTTTCTTT.

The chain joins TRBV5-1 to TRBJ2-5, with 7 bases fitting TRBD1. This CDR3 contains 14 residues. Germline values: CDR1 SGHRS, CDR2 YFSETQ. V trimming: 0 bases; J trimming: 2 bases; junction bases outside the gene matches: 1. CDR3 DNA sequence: TGCGCCAGCAGCTTGGAGGGACAGCAAGAGACCCAGTACTTC. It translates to CASSLEGQQETQYF.

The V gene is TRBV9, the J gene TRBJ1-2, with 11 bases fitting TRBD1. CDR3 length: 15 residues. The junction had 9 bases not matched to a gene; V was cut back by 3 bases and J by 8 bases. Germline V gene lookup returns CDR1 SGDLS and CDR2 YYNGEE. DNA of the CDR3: TGTGCCAGCAGCGAGGGACAGGGGGAAGGAGGAGGCTACACCTTC. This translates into CASSEGQGEGGGYTF.

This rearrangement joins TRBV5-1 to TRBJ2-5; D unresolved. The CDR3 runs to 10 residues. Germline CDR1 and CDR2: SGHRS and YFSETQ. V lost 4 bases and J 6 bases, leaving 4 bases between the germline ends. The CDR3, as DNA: TGCGCCAGCAGCGGGCAGACCCAGTACTTC. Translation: CASSGQTQYF.

CDR3 DNA sequence: TGTGCCAGCAGTAAAGGTCAGGGTGGGTGGTACGAGCAGTACTTC. It specifies CASSKGQGGWYEQYF. The V and J genes are TRBV2 and TRBJ2-7; D perhaps matches TRBD1 (5 bases). Trimming removed 5 bases from V and 4 bases from J, with 18 bases in between. From germline, CDR1 is SNHLY and CDR2 FYNNEI. The CDR3 is 15 residues long.

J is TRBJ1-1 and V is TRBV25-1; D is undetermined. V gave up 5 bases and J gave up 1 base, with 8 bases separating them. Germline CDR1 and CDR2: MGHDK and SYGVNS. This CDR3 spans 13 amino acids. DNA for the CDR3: TGTGCCAGCAGTACGCGGGGGAACACTGAAGCTTTCTTT. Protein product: CASSTRGNTEAFF.

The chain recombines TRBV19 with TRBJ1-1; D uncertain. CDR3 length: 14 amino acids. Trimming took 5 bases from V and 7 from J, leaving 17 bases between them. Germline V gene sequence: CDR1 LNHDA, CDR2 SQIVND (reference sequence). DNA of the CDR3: TGTGCCAGTAGTCGGGGAATTTCCTTCTTTGAAGCTTTCTTT. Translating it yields CASSRGISFFEAFF.

CDR3 in amino acids: CASSPLAGVNEQFF. CDR3 coding DNA: TGTGCCAGTAGTCCCCTAGCGGGAGTGAATGAGCAGTTCTTC. The chain joins TRBV19 to TRBJ2-1; TRBD2 matches 10 bases. The CDR3 sequence is 14 residues long. Germline-derived CDR1 and CDR2 are LNHDA and SQIVND (reference sequence). V shed 5 bases, J shed 7 bases, and the junction held 5 bases outside the gene matches.

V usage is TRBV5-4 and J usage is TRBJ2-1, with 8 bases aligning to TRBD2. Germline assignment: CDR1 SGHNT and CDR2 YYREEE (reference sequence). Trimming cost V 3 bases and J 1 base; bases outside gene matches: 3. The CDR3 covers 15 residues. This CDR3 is CASSSGGASYNEQFF. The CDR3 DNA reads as TGTGCCAGCAGCTCCGGGGGGGCTTCCTACAATGAGCAGTTCTTC.

CDR3 loop: CASRRGPRETQYF. For the CDR3, the DNA is TGTGCCAGTCGCAGGGGGCCCCGCGAGACCCAGTACTTC. The rearrangement links TRBV19 to TRBJ2-5, with TRBD1 matching over 8 bases. CDR3 length equals 13 residues. V gave up 8 bases and J gave up 5 bases; unmatched junction bases: 7. Germline CDR1 is LNHDA and CDR2 is SQIVND (reference sequence).